This entry describes one T cell receptor beta chain. Its matching antigen is unknown. The V end lost 5 bases, the J end lost 3 bases, and 17 bases lay between the germline ends. This CDR3 is 15 amino acids long. The germline gives CDR1 SGHVS, CDR2 FQNEAQ. Via CD45RO/CCR7/CD25/CD127/CD95/CD27, cells of the CD4+ naive, central memory, regulatory and stem cell-like memory subsets were sorted. This entry comes from a study of beta chain features in type 1 diabetes. General study points: A moderate, significant TCRB CDR3 shortening appeared in type 1 diabetes across four CD4+ subsets.

The entirety of the isolated RNA underwent reverse transcription, so expressed TCRB transcripts were sequenced. Assay: immunoSEQ multiplex PCR; the TCRdb copy retains only in-frame clones and omits some. The table records about 260,000 clones, about 70% of them present only once. Sequenced material: naive CD4+ T cells from blood. J is TRBJ2-7 and V is TRBV7-8; possible D gene TRBD1, 5 bases. This sequence originates from a man aged 25 to 40 in good health. CDR3 amino acids: CASSLILGVDYEQYF. The DNA for the CDR3 is TGTGCCAGCAGCCTCATCTTAGGGGTAGACTACGAGCAGTACTTC.